This T cell receptor beta chain came from a study of blood T cell repertoires in COVID-19. Looking at the study overall: T cells, B-cell-depleted T cells, or PBMCs supplied cDNA or gDNA.

Only in-frame clones appear in the TCRdb table, and some are missing; sequencing was by immunoSEQ multiplex PCR. The top ten clones hold about 2.3% of a sample with about 300,000 clones, 85% of them seen once. The CDR3 runs 15 residues. Germline CDR1 reads MGHRA; CDR2 reads YSYEKL. J gave up 0 bases and V 4 bases, and 3 bases lay outside the gene matches. Sequencing was carried out using PBMCs or T cells enriched from blood (not recorded which). This clonotype originated in a woman aged 50 to 65 who had recovered from COVID-19. The chain combines TRBV4-1 with TRBJ2-5, with 9 bases lining up with TRBD2. CDR3 DNA sequence: TGCGCCAGCAGCCCTAGCGGGGCGTACCAAGAGACCCAGTACTTC. Protein product: CASSPSGAYQETQYF.